Listed below are T cell receptor beta chains from one sample, sequenced in a study of OX40 agonist ivuxolimab in advanced cancers. Clones were read by immunoSEQ multiplex PCR, and TCRdb kept only the in-frame ones, dropping some. The table includes about 110,000 clones, about nine tenths detected once. Sequencing was performed on CD4+ or CD8+ T cells sorted from blood, taken in a trial of the OX40 agonist ivuxolimab. The receptors originated from an adult with an advanced solid tumor such as melanoma, head and neck, liver or kidney cancer. Both conserved end residues are part of each CDR3. The D gene is left open where the match is weak. The size entry is marked missing in some rows and otherwise reads once, few, many or a size class.

J gene: TRBJ1-2; D gene: NA; clone size: NA; V gene: TRBV28; CDR3 protein: CASSNRVTKNYGYTF; CDR3 DNA: TGTGCCAGCAGCAACAGGGTAACGAAGAACTATGGCTACACCTTC
J gene: TRBJ2-2; D gene: TRBD1; clone size: NA; V gene: TRBV4-2; CDR3 protein: CASSQDLGTGNNGELFF; CDR3 DNA: TGTGCCAGCAGCCAAGATCTCGGGACAGGGAATAACGGGGAGCTGTTTTTT
J gene: TRBJ1-5; D gene: NA; clone size: NA; V gene: TRBV21-1; CDR3 protein: CASSNRSQPQHF; CDR3 DNA: TGTGCCAGCAGCAATAGGAGTCAGCCCCAGCATTTT
J gene: TRBJ1-4; D gene: NA; clone size: NA; V gene: TRBV7-8; CDR3 protein: CASSSTNEKLFF; CDR3 DNA: TGTGCCAGCAGCTCAACTAATGAAAAACTGTTTTTT
J gene: TRBJ2-1; D gene: NA; clone size: NA; V gene: TRBV19; CDR3 protein: CASSISSSYNEQFF; CDR3 DNA: TGTGCCAGTAGTATTAGTTCCTCCTACAATGAGCAGTTCTTC
J gene: TRBJ2-2; D gene: NA; clone size: NA; V gene: TRBV18; CDR3 protein: CASSPGHSNTGELFF; CDR3 DNA: TGTGCCAGCTCACCGGGACATTCGAACACCGGGGAGCTGTTTTTT
J gene: TRBJ1-1; D gene: NA; clone size: NA; V gene: TRBV29-1; CDR3 protein: CSVTQGMWTEAFF; CDR3 DNA: TGCAGCGTCACCCAAGGCATGTGGACTGAAGCTTTCTTT
J gene: TRBJ2-1; D gene: NA; clone size: NA; V gene: TRBV5-8; CDR3 protein: CASSLGPRGSYNEQFF; CDR3 DNA: TGTGCCAGCAGCTTGGGGCCGAGGGGCTCCTACAATGAGCAGTTCTTC
J gene: TRBJ1-1; D gene: TRBD1; clone size: NA; V gene: TRBV25-1; CDR3 protein: CASSATGGSTEAFF; CDR3 DNA: TGTGCCAGCAGCGCAACAGGGGGAAGCACTGAAGCTTTCTTT
J gene: TRBJ2-3; D gene: TRBD2; clone size: NA; V gene: TRBV7-3; CDR3 protein: CASSLTGAGGPDTQYF; CDR3 DNA: TGTGCCAGCAGCTTAACAGGTGCGGGGGGGCCAGATACGCAGTATTTT
J gene: TRBJ1-5; D gene: TRBD1; clone size: NA; V gene: TRBV11-2; CDR3 protein: CASSWGQGAEPQHF; CDR3 DNA: TGTGCCAGCAGCTGGGGACAGGGGGCTGAGCCCCAGCATTTT
J gene: TRBJ1-5; D gene: NA; clone size: NA; V gene: TRBV28; CDR3 protein: CASSPSSPRQPQHF; CDR3 DNA: TGTGCCAGCAGCCCGTCTTCCCCCCGACAGCCCCAGCATTTT
J gene: TRBJ2-7; D gene: TRBD1; clone size: NA; V gene: TRBV6-5; CDR3 protein: CASRSIRDRVGEQYF; CDR3 DNA: TGTGCCAGCAGATCAATCAGGGACAGGGTTGGCGAGCAGTACTTC
J gene: TRBJ2-2; D gene: NA; clone size: NA; V gene: TRBV7-3; CDR3 protein: CASSRLGGTGGELFF; CDR3 DNA: TGTGCCAGCAGCCGACTCGGAGGGACGGGCGGGGAGCTGTTTTTT
J gene: TRBJ2-1; D gene: NA; clone size: NA; V gene: TRBV6-6; CDR3 protein: CASSYSGMFEQFF; CDR3 DNA: TGTGCCAGCAGTTACTCCGGCATGTTTGAGCAGTTCTTC
J gene: TRBJ2-1; D gene: NA; clone size: NA; V gene: TRBV9; CDR3 protein: CASSPSGGRSYNEQFF; CDR3 DNA: TGTGCCAGCAGCCCTAGTGGGGGGAGATCCTACAATGAGCAGTTCTTC
J gene: TRBJ2-5; D gene: NA; clone size: few; V gene: TRBV28; CDR3 protein: CASNPLGRQQETQYF; CDR3 DNA: TGTGCCAGCAACCCTCTCGGGAGACAGCAAGAGACCCAGTACTTC
J gene: TRBJ1-1; D gene: NA; clone size: NA; V gene: TRBV4-3; CDR3 protein: CASSQEEGRGTEAFF; CDR3 DNA: TGCGCCAGCAGCCAAGAGGAGGGGCGCGGCACTGAAGCTTTCTTT
J gene: TRBJ1-1; D gene: NA; clone size: NA; V gene: TRBV7-3; CDR3 protein: CASSLAGFDTEAFF; CDR3 DNA: TGTGCCAGCAGCTTAGCCGGGTTTGACACTGAAGCTTTCTTT
J gene: TRBJ1-1; D gene: NA; clone size: NA; V gene: TRBV18; CDR3 protein: CASSPQAGTHEAFF; CDR3 DNA: TGTGCCAGCTCACCACAGGCAGGTACCCATGAAGCTTTCTTT
J gene: TRBJ2-1; D gene: NA; clone size: NA; V gene: TRBV28; CDR3 protein: CASSRPVGRGGNEQFF; CDR3 DNA: TGTGCCAGCAGTCGCCCTGTGGGCAGGGGGGGCAATGAGCAGTTCTTC
J gene: TRBJ2-4; D gene: NA; clone size: NA; V gene: TRBV5-6; CDR3 protein: CASSLLGAKNIQYF; CDR3 DNA: TGTGCCAGCAGCTTGTTGGGAGCCAAAAACATTCAGTACTTC
J gene: TRBJ2-5; D gene: NA; clone size: NA; V gene: TRBV7-2; CDR3 protein: CASSLDSIGTGVGTQYF; CDR3 DNA: TGTGCCAGCAGCTTAGATAGTATCGGGACGGGGGTCGGGACCCAGTACTTC
J gene: TRBJ1-4; D gene: NA; clone size: NA; V gene: TRBV11-2; CDR3 protein: CASSWTAATTNEKLFF; CDR3 DNA: TGTGCCAGCAGCTGGACCGCCGCCACAACTAATGAAAAACTGTTTTTT
J gene: TRBJ1-1; D gene: NA; clone size: NA; V gene: TRBV4-1; CDR3 protein: CASSQVSGTPQAFF; CDR3 DNA: TGCGCCAGCAGCCAAGTTTCCGGGACTCCCCAAGCTTTCTTT
J gene: TRBJ2-5; D gene: TRBD2; clone size: NA; V gene: TRBV29-1; CDR3 protein: CSVEYSRLAGATETQYF; CDR3 DNA: TGCAGCGTTGAATATTCAAGGCTAGCGGGAGCAACGGAGACCCAGTACTTC
J gene: TRBJ1-1; D gene: TRBD1; clone size: NA; V gene: TRBV29-1; CDR3 protein: CSVGTGGRGTEAFF; CDR3 DNA: TGCAGCGTTGGGACAGGGGGGAGAGGTACTGAAGCTTTCTTT
J gene: TRBJ2-6; D gene: NA; clone size: NA; V gene: TRBV7-9; CDR3 protein: CASSLPPGANVLTF; CDR3 DNA: TGTGCCAGCAGCTTACCCCCAGGGGCCAACGTCCTGACTTTC
J gene: TRBJ2-7; D gene: TRBD1; clone size: NA; V gene: TRBV29-1; CDR3 protein: CSVIRDRGYEQYF; CDR3 DNA: TGCAGCGTGATACGGGACAGGGGTTACGAGCAGTACTTC
J gene: TRBJ2-1; D gene: NA; clone size: NA; V gene: TRBV5-6; CDR3 protein: CASSRLVDEQFF; CDR3 DNA: TGTGCCAGCAGCCGACTAGTCGATGAGCAGTTCTTC
J gene: TRBJ1-3; D gene: NA; clone size: NA; V gene: TRBV18; CDR3 protein: CASSPPLKENTIYF; CDR3 DNA: TGTGCCAGCTCACCACCGCTAAAGGAAAACACCATATATTTT
J gene: TRBJ1-5; D gene: NA; clone size: few; V gene: TRBV7-2; CDR3 protein: CASSPLGGFSNQPQHF; CDR3 DNA: TGTGCCAGCAGCCCCCTGGGGGGGTTTAGCAATCAGCCCCAGCATTTT
J gene: TRBJ2-3; D gene: NA; clone size: NA; V gene: TRBV7-9; CDR3 protein: CASSWGRTNTDTQYF; CDR3 DNA: TGTGCCAGCAGCTGGGGACGGACGAACACAGATACGCAGTATTTT
J gene: TRBJ2-1; D gene: TRBD1; clone size: NA; V gene: TRBV7-2; CDR3 protein: CASSLAGQGNNEQFF; CDR3 DNA: TGTGCCAGCAGCTTAGCGGGACAGGGGAACAATGAGCAGTTCTTC
J gene: TRBJ1-4; D gene: NA; clone size: NA; V gene: TRBV7-9; CDR3 protein: CASSLGAGAEKLFF; CDR3 DNA: TGTGCCAGCAGCTTAGGGGCAGGGGCCGAAAAACTGTTTTTT
J gene: TRBJ1-6; D gene: TRBD1; clone size: NA; V gene: TRBV11-2; CDR3 protein: CASSYGQGNSPLHF; CDR3 DNA: TGTGCCAGCAGCTACGGACAGGGGAATTCACCCCTCCACTTT
J gene: TRBJ2-3; D gene: TRBD1; clone size: NA; V gene: TRBV6-4; CDR3 protein: CASSPRGLGADTQYF; CDR3 DNA: TGTGCCAGCAGTCCCAGGGGGCTTGGGGCAGATACGCAGTATTTT
J gene: TRBJ2-7; D gene: NA; clone size: NA; V gene: TRBV5-1; CDR3 protein: CASSLASYEQYF; CDR3 DNA: TGCGCCAGCAGCCTTGCCTCCTACGAGCAGTACTTC
J gene: TRBJ2-3; D gene: TRBD2; clone size: NA; V gene: TRBV11-1; CDR3 protein: CASSASGRAGVTQYF; CDR3 DNA: TGTGCCAGCAGCGCAAGCGGGAGGGCTGGGGTTACGCAGTATTTT
J gene: TRBJ2-1; D gene: NA; clone size: NA; V gene: TRBV7-2; CDR3 protein: CASSLGAERNEQFF; CDR3 DNA: TGTGCCAGCAGCTTAGGCGCGGAACGTAATGAGCAGTTCTTC
J gene: TRBJ2-1; D gene: NA; clone size: NA; V gene: TRBV30; CDR3 protein: CAWSPSDNEQFF; CDR3 DNA: TGTGCCTGGAGTCCCTCAGACAATGAGCAGTTCTTC
J gene: TRBJ2-5; D gene: NA; clone size: NA; V gene: TRBV21-1; CDR3 protein: CASSKTVFQETQYF; CDR3 DNA: TGTGCCAGCAGCAAAACGGTATTCCAAGAGACCCAGTACTTC
J gene: TRBJ2-1; D gene: NA; clone size: NA; V gene: TRBV7-9; CDR3 protein: CASSLESNEQFF; CDR3 DNA: TGTGCCAGCAGCTTAGAAAGCAATGAGCAGTTCTTC
J gene: TRBJ2-7; D gene: NA; clone size: NA; V gene: TRBV9; CDR3 protein: CASSVGAGTSSYEQYF; CDR3 DNA: TGTGCCAGCAGCGTAGGGGCCGGGACTTCATCCTACGAGCAGTACTTC
J gene: TRBJ2-2; D gene: NA; clone size: once; V gene: TRBV11-2; CDR3 protein: CASSYRGSGNTGELFF; CDR3 DNA: TGTGCCAGCAGCTACCGCGGTAGCGGAAACACCGGGGAGCTGTTTTTT